This TCR beta chain came from a study of blood T cell repertoires in COVID-19. The authors' processing: Reference gene primer amplification in the assay estimated nucleated cell counts. Clones were sequenced by immunoSEQ multiplex PCR, and TCRdb holds only the in-frame ones, with some missing. The V and J calls and the clone size are those of that table, but D and trimming were determined from the DNA. The sample consists of around 100,000 clones, approximately 89% of them appearing once. V gave up 4 bases and J gave up 3 bases; unmatched junction bases: 4. The CDR3 spans 15 residues. Germline CDR1 is MNHEY and CDR2 is SVGAGI.

The chain has TRBV6-5 and TRBJ1-5; 9 bases align to TRBD1. The TCR comes from a human donor with acute or convalescent COVID-19. The donor label of this sample is uncertain. The sample was peripheral blood. The CDR3 loop reads CASSSTGGVNQPQHF. The CDR3 region has the DNA TGTGCCAGCAGTTCGACAGGGGGAGTCAATCAGCCCCAGCATTTT.